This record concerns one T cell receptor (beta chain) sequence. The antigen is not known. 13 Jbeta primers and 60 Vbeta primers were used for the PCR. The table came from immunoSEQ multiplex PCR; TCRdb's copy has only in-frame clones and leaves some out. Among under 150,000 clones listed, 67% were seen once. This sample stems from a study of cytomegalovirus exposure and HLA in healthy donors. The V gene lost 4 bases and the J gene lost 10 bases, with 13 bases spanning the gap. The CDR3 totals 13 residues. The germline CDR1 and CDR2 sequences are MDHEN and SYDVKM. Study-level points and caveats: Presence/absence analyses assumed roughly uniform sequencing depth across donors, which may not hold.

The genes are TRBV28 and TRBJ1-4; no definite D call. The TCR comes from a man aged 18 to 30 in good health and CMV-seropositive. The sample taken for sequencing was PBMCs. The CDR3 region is CASSSLGRAKLFF. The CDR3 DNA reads TGTGCCAGCAGTTCCCTTGGGCGGGCAAAACTGTTTTTT.